Each of the 9 T cell receptor beta chains below was sequenced from the same sample in a study of T-cell reconstitution after alpha-beta-depleted transplantation in children. Unique molecular identifiers were incorporated when the TCRbeta library was constructed. TCRdb independently ran MiXCR on the PCR reads; one entry per CDR3 protein. The sample carries roughly 110,000 distinct CDR3 sequences, around 10% recorded once. The source was PBMCs, collected before TCRalphabeta/CD19-depleted stem cell transplant. The receptors derive from a boy younger than 10 with acute lymphoblastic leukemia, due to receive a stem cell transplant.

This clonotype was seen a handful of times. The chain recombines TRBV7-8 with TRBJ1-5; 10 bases fit TRBD1. This CDR3 region has 16 residues. The V gene end was trimmed by 2 bases and the J gene end by 3 bases; junction bases not matched to a gene: 4. Germline V gene sequence: CDR1 SGHVS, CDR2 FQNEAQ. Written as DNA, the CDR3 is TGTGCCAGCAGCTTACCCGGGACAGGGGTCAATCAGCCCCAGCATTTT. Its translation is CASSLPGTGVNQPQHF.

The V and J genes are TRBV20-1 and TRBJ2-5, with TRBD2 matching 7 bases. The germline V gene has CDR1 DFQATT and CDR2 SNEGSKA (reference sequence). The CDR3 loop spans 14 amino acids. V shed 6 bases, J shed 2 bases, and the junction held 9 bases outside the gene matches. The CDR3 sequence is CSAGGDGGQETQYF. DNA for the CDR3: TGCAGTGCCGGAGGGGACGGGGGGCAAGAGACCCAGTACTTC.

This clonotype has only a few counts. The chain carries TRBV5-1 and TRBJ2-5, with a possible D match to TRBD2 (6 bases). This CDR3 spans 17 amino acids. The germline gives CDR1 SGHRS, CDR2 YFSETQ. The V end was cut by 0 bases, the J end by 4 bases, with 19 bases between. The CDR3 DNA reads as TGCGCCAGCAGCTTGGATTGGGGCGCGCGGGGTCGAGAGACCCAGTACTTC. This encodes CASSLDWGARGRETQYF.

V and J are TRBV11-2 and TRBJ2-1, with 8 bases lining up with TRBD1. The CDR3 is 13 amino acids. The germline V gene has CDR1 SGHAT and CDR2 FQNNGV. Trimming cost V 4 bases and J 9 bases; bases outside gene matches: 5. The DNA of the CDR3 is TGTGCCAGCAGCTGGACAGGGAGTATTGAGCAGTTCTTC. It codes for CASSWTGSIEQFF. The full variable domain, in which reference TRBV11-2 and TRBJ2-1 provide the parts outside the CDR3, is EAGVAQSPRYKIIEKRQSVAFWCNPISGHATLYWYQQILGQGPKLLIQFQNNGVVDDSQLPKDRFSAERLKGVDSTLKIQPAKLEDSAVYLCASSWTGSIEQFFGPGTRLTVL.

The chain has TRBV7-4 and TRBJ2-3, with 11 bases aligning to TRBD2. The germline CDR1 and CDR2 sequences are SGHVT and SQSDAQ. CDR3 size: 23 residues. With 5 bases clipped from V and 3 bases from J, the junction kept 28 bases outside the gene matches. The CDR3 reads CASSPLAGGPGLGTGSRTDTQYF. In DNA form, the CDR3 reads TGTGCCAGCAGCCCCTTAGCGGGAGGGCCTGGACTGGGAACTGGAAGTCGTACAGATACGCAGTATTTT.

The CDR3 here is CSARAISGEKIIAGELFF. CDR3 nucleotides: TGCAGTGCTAGAGCCATTAGCGGGGAGAAGATTATCGCCGGGGAGCTGTTTTTT. The rearrangement links TRBV20-1 to TRBJ2-2, with 8 bases lining up with TRBD2. This CDR3 has 18 residues. Trimming removed 1 base from V and 6 bases from J; junction bases left unmatched: 16. CDR1 and CDR2 (germline): DFQATT, SNEGSKA (reference sequence).

This clonotype has at least ten counts. The rearrangement uses TRBV5-1 and TRBJ2-6; TRBD1 is a possible D gene (6 bases). From germline, CDR1 is SGHRS and CDR2 YFSETQ. Trimming shortened V by 1 base and J by 3 bases, and 11 bases separated the two germline ends. CDR3 length equals 16 residues. The CDR3 sequence: CASSLLGAGGANVLTF. The CDR3 bases are TGCGCCAGCAGCTTGTTGGGGGCAGGTGGGGCCAACGTCCTGACTTTC.

The chain is built from TRBV7-6 and TRBJ1-1; possible D gene TRBD1, 5 bases. CDR3 size: 15 residues. The V end lost 7 bases, the J end lost 0 bases, and 15 bases lay between the germline ends. Looked up from germline, CDR1 is SGHVS and CDR2 is FNYEAQ. CDR3 region: CASTPTATVNTEAFF. CDR3 sequence (DNA): TGTGCCAGCACCCCTACCGCGACAGTGAACACTGAAGCTTTCTTT.

This clonotype was observed a handful of times. The rearrangement joins TRBV5-1 to TRBJ1-2; no definite D call. The V gene lost 0 bases and the J gene lost 1 base, with 13 bases spanning the gap. Germline assignment: CDR1 SGHRS and CDR2 YFSETQ. This CDR3 contains 16 residues. The CDR3 reads CASSLEIVRNNYGYTF. For the CDR3, the DNA is TGCGCCAGCAGCTTGGAAATCGTCAGAAATAACTATGGCTACACCTTC.